This T cell receptor beta chain stems from a study of T cell responses to AZD1222 COVID-19 vaccine. Study background: Combined were second doses at about 4 or about 12 weeks. Study results and caveats: There were vaccine-associated CD4 TCRs across spike, dominant at 160-218 and 743-854. Only six people who got AZD1222 tested seropositive at baseline. Clonal diversity was possibly underestimated, and the donors were mostly white British, with more females.

Clones were sequenced by immunoSEQ multiplex PCR, and TCRdb holds only the in-frame ones, with some missing. The sample shows 90,000 to 120,000 clones, around 91% of them seen only once. The V and J ends lost 4 bases and 6 bases, in that order; junction bases with no gene match: 11. Germline assignment: CDR1 LNHDA and CDR2 SQIVND (reference sequence). The CDR3 consists of 16 residues. In regard to this clone: Its specificity is not known.

The rearrangement joins TRBV19 to TRBJ2-5; 10 nucleotides line up with TRBD1. The sequencing here drew on peripheral blood, taken on day 0 of AZD1222 vaccination. The sequence came from an adult in good health. The CDR3 DNA is TGTGCCAGTAGTAGCCGGGACAGGGGAAGTGTGAAGACCCAGTACTTC. Residues: CASSSRDRGSVKTQYF.